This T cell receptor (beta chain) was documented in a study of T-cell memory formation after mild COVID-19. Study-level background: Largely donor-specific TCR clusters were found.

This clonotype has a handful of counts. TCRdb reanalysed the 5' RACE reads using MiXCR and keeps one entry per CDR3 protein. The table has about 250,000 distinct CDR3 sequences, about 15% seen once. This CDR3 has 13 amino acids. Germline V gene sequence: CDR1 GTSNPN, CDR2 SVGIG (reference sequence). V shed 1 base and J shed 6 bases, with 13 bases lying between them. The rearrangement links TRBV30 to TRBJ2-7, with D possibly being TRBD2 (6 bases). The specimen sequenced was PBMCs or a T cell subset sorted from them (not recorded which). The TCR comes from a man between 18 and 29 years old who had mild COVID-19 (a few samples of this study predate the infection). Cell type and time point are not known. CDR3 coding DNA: TGTGCCTGGAGTGGCCCGGCGGGGATCGAGCAGTACTTC. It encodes CAWSGPAGIEQYF.